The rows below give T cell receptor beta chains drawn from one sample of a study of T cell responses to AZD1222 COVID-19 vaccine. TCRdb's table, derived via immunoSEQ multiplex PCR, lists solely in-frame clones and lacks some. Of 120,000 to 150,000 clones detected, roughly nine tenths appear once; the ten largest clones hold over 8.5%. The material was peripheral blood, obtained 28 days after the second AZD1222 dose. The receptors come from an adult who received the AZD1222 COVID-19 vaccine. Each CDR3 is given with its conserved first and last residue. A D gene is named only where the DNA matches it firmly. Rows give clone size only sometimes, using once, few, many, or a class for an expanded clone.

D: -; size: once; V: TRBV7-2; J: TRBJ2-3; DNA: TGTGCCAGCAGCTCGCCGGGACGGGGGGCGCGGAACACAGATACGCAGTATTTT; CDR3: CASSSPGRGARNTDTQYF
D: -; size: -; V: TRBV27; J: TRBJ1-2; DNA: TGTGCCAGCAGTTTCCAGGGGTCCATATATGGCTACACCTTC; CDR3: CASSFQGSIYGYTF
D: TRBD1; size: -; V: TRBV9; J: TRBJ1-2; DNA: TGTGCCAGCAGCGTAGCTTTGGGACAGGGGGCGTATGGCTACACCTTC; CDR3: CASSVALGQGAYGYTF
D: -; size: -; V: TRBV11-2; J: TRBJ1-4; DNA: TGTGCCAGCAGCTTAGCGACAGATGAAAAACTGTTTTTT; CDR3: CASSLATDEKLFF
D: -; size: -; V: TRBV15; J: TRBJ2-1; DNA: TGTGCCACCAGCAGAGGCAACCGACCTGAGCAGTTCTTC; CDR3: CATSRGNRPEQFF
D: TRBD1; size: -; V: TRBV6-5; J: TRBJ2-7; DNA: TGTGCCAGCAGTTACAACCGGGACAGATCCCTCCACGAGCAGTACTTC; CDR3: CASSYNRDRSLHEQYF
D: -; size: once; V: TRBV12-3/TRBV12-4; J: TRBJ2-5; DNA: TGTGCCAGCAGTTGGGACGGCCAAGGGGACCAGTACTTC; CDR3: CASSWDGQGDQYF
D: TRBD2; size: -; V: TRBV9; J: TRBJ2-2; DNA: TGTGCCAGCAGCGTTGAGGGGATTCTAGCGGGGGTTTCCGGGGAGCTGTTTTTT; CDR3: CASSVEGILAGVSGELFF
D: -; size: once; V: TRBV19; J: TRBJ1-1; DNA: TGTGCCAGTAGTATAGCGAACAGGGTGAACACTGAAGCTTTCTTT; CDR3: CASSIANRVNTEAFF
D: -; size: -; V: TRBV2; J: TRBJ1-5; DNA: TGTGCCAGCAGTGACGGACCCCGGGGGCCCAATCAGCCCCAGCATTTT; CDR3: CASSDGPRGPNQPQHF
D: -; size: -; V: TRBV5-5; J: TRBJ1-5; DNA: TGTGCCAGCAGCTTGTATCCAGATCAGCCCCAGCATTTT; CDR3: CASSLYPDQPQHF
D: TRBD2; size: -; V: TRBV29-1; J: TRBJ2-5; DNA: TGCAGCGTTGACGGCCTAGCGGGAACCCTAGAACAAGAGACCCAGTACTTC; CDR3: CSVDGLAGTLEQETQYF
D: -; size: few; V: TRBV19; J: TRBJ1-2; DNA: TGTGCCAGTAGTCCAGGGAAGCCGAGCTATGGCTACACCTTC; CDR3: CASSPGKPSYGYTF
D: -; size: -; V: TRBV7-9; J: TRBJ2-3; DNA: TGTGCCAGCAGCTTACAGGGGACTGGCACAGATACGCAGTATTTT; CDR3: CASSLQGTGTDTQYF
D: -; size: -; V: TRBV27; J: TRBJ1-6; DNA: TGTGCCAGCAGCTCGGTAGAGTCCTATAATTCACCCCTCCACTTT; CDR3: CASSSVESYNSPLHF
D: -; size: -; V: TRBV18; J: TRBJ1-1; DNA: TGTGCCAGCTCACGGTCAGAGATTCCCATGAACACTGAAGCTTTCTTT; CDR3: CASSRSEIPMNTEAFF
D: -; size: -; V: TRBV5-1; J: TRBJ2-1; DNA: TGCGCCAGCAGCTGGGGACGAAGCTCCTACAATGAGCAGTTCTTC; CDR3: CASSWGRSSYNEQFF
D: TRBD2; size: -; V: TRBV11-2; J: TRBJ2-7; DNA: TGTGCCAGCAGCTTAGAGCCGGGAGGCGAGCAGTACTTC; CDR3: CASSLEPGGEQYF
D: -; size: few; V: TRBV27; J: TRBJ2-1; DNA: TGTGCCAGCAGCAAACCAACTGGGCAGGGGATACAGTACAATGAGCAGTTCTTC; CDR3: CASSKPTGQGIQYNEQFF
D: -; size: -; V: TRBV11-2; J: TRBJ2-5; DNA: TGTGCCAGCAGCTATTACAGGGACCACCAAGAGACCCAGTACTTC; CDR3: CASSYYRDHQETQYF
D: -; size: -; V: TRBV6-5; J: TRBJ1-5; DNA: TGTGCCAGCAGTCCGACAGGTTCTCAGCCCCAGCATTTT; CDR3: CASSPTGSQPQHF
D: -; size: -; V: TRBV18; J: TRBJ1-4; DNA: TGTGCCAGCTCATCTAACACCGGAGCTAATGAAAAACTGTTTTTT; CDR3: CASSSNTGANEKLFF
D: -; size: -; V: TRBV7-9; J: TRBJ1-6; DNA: TGTGCCAGCAGCCCTTTGGGCCAGAATTCACCCCTCCACTTT; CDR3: CASSPLGQNSPLHF
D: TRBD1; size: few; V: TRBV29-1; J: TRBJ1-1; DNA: TGCAGCGCCCTGGGACAGAACTACGGAAGCACTGAAGCTTTCTTT; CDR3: CSALGQNYGSTEAFF
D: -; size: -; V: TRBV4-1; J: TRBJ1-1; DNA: TGCGCCAGCAGCCAAGAAGGGGAAGGGAACACTGAAGCTTTCTTT; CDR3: CASSQEGEGNTEAFF
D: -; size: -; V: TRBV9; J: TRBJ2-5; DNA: TGTGCCAGCAGCGTAGGTCTGTACCAAGAGACCCAGTACTTC; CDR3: CASSVGLYQETQYF
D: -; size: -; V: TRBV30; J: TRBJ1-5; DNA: TGTGCCTGGAGTTTTGAGGGGAATCAGCCCCAGCATTTT; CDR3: CAWSFEGNQPQHF
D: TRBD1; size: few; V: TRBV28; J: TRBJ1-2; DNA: TGTGCCAGCAGTTCCACAGGGGGCGCGTTATTCAATGGCTACACCTTC; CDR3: CASSSTGGALFNGYTF
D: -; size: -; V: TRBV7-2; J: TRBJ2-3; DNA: TGTGCCAGCAGCCAGCCCGGCGGGAGCACAGATACGCAGTATTTT; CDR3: CASSQPGGSTDTQYF
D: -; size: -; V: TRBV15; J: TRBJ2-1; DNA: TGTGCCACCAGCACAGACCGAACATCCTACAATGAGCAGTTCTTC; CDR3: CATSTDRTSYNEQFF
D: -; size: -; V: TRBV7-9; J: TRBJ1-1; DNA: TGTGCCAGCAGCCAAATTAGCAGGAATATCGGCACTGAAGCTTTCTTT; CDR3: CASSQISRNIGTEAFF
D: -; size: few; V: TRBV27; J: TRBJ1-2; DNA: TGTGCCAGCAGTGGAACAGGATATCGGGACTACACCTTC; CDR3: CASSGTGYRDYTF
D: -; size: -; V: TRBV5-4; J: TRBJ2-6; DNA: TGTGCCAGCAGCTCTGGGGGCGGTGACTCTGGGGCCAACGTCCTGACTTTC; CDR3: CASSSGGGDSGANVLTF
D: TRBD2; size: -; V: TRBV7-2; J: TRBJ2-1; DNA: TGTGCCAGCAGTCTTACTAGCGGGAGTGGGGAGCAGTTCTTC; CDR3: CASSLTSGSGEQFF
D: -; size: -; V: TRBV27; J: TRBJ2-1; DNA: TGTGCCAGCAGTTTAAGCAGGGGCAATGAGCAGTTCTTC; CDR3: CASSLSRGNEQFF
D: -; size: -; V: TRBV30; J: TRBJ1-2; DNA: TGTGCCTGGAGTTCGACGCGGACTTTTGGCTACACCTTC; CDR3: CAWSSTRTFGYTF
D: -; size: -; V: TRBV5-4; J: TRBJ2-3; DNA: TGTGCCAGCAGCCCGATGTTACAGGGTGGCACAGATACGCAGTATTTT; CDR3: CASSPMLQGGTDTQYF
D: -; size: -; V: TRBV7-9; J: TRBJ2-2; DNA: TGTGCCAGCAGCACCCCCCGGAGGGCGACCGGGGAGCTGTTTTTT; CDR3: CASSTPRRATGELFF
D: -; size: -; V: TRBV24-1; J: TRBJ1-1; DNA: TGTGCCACCAGTGATGGGGCATCGAACACTGAAGCTTTCTTT; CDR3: CATSDGASNTEAFF
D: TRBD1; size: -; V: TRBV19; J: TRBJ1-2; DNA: TGTGCCAGTCAATCGGGGACAGCTGACTATGGCTACACCTTC; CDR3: CASQSGTADYGYTF
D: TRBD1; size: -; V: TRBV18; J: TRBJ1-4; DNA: TGTGCCAGCTCCCCGGTCTCCGGGACAGGGGGTGAAAAACTGTTTTTT; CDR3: CASSPVSGTGGEKLFF
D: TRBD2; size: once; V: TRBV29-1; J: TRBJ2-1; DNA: TGCAGCGCCTTACTAGCGGGGGCTTACAATGAGCAGTTCTTC; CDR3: CSALLAGAYNEQFF
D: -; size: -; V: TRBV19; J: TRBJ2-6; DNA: TGTGCCAGTAGTATTATGGGGGCTGGGGCCAACGTCCTGACTTTC; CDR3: CASSIMGAGANVLTF
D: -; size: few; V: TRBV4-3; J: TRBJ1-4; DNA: TGCGCCAGCAGCGTGACAGGCCCAGGAGATGGAAGTGAAAAACTGTTTTTT; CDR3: CASSVTGPGDGSEKLFF
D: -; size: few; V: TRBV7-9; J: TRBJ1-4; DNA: TGTGCCAGCAGCTTAGATCGGGGGAGAGGTGAAAAACTGTTTTTT; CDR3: CASSLDRGRGEKLFF
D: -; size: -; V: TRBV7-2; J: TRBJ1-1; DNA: TGTGCCAGCAGCCCGCACCAGGGAGGGAACACTGAAGCTTTCTTT; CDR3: CASSPHQGGNTEAFF
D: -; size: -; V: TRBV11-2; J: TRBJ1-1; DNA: TGTGCCAGCAGCGTGATAGGAGGGATTATCAGCACTGAAGCTTTCTTT; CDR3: CASSVIGGIISTEAFF